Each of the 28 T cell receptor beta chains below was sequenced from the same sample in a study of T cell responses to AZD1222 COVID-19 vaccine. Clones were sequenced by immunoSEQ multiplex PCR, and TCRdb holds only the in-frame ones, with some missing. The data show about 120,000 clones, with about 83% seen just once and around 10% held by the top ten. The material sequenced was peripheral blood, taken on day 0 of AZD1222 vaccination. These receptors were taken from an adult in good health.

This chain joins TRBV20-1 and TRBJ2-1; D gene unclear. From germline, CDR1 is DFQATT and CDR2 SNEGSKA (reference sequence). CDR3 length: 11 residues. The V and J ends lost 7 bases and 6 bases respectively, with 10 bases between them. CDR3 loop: CSVVLVNEQFF. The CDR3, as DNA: TGCAGTGTGGTGCTCGTCAATGAGCAGTTCTTC.

The CDR3 region is CASSPGQSNQPQHF. CDR3 nucleotide sequence: TGTGCCAGCTCACCAGGGCAGAGCAATCAGCCCCAGCATTTT. The chain employs TRBV18 and TRBJ1-5; D uncertain. The germline gives CDR1 KGHSH, CDR2 LQKENI. The CDR3 has 14 residues. Trimming took 2 bases from V and 1 from J, leaving 6 bases between them.

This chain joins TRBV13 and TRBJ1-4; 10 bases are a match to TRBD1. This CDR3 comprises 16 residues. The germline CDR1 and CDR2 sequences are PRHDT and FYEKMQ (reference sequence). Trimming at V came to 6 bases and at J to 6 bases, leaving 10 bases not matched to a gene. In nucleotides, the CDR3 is TGTGCCAGCAGGCCCCTCTGGGGGACAGGGGATGAAAAACTGTTTTTT. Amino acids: CASRPLWGTGDEKLFF.

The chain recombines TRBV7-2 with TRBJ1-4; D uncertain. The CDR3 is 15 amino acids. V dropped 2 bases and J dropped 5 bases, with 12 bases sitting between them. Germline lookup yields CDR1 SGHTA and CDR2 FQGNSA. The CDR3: CASSLYPGVNEKLFF. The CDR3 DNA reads TGTGCCAGCAGCTTATACCCGGGCGTCAATGAAAAACTGTTTTTT.

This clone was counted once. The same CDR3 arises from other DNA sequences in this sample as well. The CDR3 spells CASSPGQGRGGYTF. Written as DNA, the CDR3 is TGTGCCAGCAGTCCTGGACAGGGAAGAGGTGGCTACACCTTC. The rearrangement links TRBV28 to TRBJ1-2, with 8 positions matching TRBD1. Germline CDR1 is MDHEN and CDR2 is SYDVKM. The CDR3 is 14 amino acids. The ends lost 5 bases at V and 7 bases at J; junction bases unmatched: 9.

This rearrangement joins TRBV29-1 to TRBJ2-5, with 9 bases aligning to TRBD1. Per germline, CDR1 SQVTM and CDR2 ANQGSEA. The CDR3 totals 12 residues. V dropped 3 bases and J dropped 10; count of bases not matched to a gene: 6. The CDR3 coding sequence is TGCAGCGTTGAGGGACAGGGTCAGGACCAGTACTTC. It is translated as CSVEGQGQDQYF.

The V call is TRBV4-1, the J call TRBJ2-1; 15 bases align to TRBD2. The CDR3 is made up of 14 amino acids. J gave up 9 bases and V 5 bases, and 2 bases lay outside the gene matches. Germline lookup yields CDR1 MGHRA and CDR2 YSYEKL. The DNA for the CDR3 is TGCGCCAGCAGCTCGGGACTAGCGGGGGGTGAGCAGTTCTTC. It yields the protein CASSSGLAGGEQFF.

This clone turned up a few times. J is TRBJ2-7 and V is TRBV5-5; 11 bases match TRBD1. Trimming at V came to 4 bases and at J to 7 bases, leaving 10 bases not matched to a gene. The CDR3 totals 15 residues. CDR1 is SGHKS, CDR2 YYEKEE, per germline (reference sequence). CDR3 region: CASSPPGQGAREQYF. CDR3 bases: TGTGCCAGCAGCCCCCCTGGACAGGGGGCGAGGGAGCAGTACTTC.

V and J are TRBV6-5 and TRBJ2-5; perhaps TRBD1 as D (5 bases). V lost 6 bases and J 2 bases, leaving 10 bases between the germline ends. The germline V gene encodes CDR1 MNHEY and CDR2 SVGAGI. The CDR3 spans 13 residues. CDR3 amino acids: CASSWGGQETQYF. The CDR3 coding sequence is TGTGCCAGCAGCTGGGGCGGACAAGAGACCCAGTACTTC.

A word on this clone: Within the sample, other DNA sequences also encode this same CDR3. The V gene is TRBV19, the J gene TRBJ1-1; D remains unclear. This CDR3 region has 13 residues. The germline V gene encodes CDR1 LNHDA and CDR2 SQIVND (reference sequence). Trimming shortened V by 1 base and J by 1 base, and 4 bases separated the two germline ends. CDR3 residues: CASSIGQNTEAFF. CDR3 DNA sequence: TGTGCCAGTAGTATAGGACAGAACACTGAAGCTTTCTTT.

CDR3 in DNA: TGTGCCAGCAGACCGGGACTGACATATCACAATGAGCAGTTCTTC. Protein sequence: CASRPGLTYHNEQFF. This sequence joins TRBV2 and TRBJ2-1; a possible D gene is TRBD2 (6 bases). Germline V gives CDR1 SNHLY, CDR2 FYNNEI. This CDR3 contains 15 residues. V lost 6 bases, J lost 5 bases, and 17 bases lay in between. The variable domain in full, with the rest retrieved from reference TRBV2 and TRBJ2-1, is EPEVTQTPSHQVTQMGQEVILRCVPISNHLYFYWYRQILGQKVEFLVSFYNNEISEKSEIFDDQFSVERPDGSNFTLKIRSTKLEDSAMYFCASRPGLTYHNEQFFGPGTRLTVL.

The DNA for the CDR3 is TGTGCCAGCTCACCGGGACTAGCGCCTCAGACCCAGTACTTC. This encodes CASSPGLAPQTQYF. V and J are TRBV18 and TRBJ2-5; 10 bases line up with TRBD2. Trimming took 3 bases from V and 6 from J; bases not matched to a gene: 4. Germline lookup yields CDR1 KGHSH and CDR2 LQKENI. This CDR3 spans 14 amino acids.

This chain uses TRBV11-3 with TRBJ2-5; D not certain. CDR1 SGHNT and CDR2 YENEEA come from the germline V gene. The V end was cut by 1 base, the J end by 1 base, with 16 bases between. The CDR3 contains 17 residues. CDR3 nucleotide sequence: TGTGCCAGCAGCTTAGGAACGACGATTTTGGGCCAAGAGACCCAGTACTTC. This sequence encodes CASSLGTTILGQETQYF.

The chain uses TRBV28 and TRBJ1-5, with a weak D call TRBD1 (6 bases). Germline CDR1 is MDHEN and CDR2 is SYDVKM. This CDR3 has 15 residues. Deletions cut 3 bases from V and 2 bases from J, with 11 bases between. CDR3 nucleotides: TGTGCCAGCAGTTTCCCACAGGGAGGCAATCAGCCCCAGCATTTT. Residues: CASSFPQGGNQPQHF.

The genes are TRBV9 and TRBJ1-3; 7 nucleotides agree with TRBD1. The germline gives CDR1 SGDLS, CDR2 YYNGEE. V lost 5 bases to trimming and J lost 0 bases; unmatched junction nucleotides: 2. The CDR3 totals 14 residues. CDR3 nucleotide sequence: TGTGCCAGCAGAGGGGGCGGCTCTGGAAACACCATATATTTT. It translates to CASRGGGSGNTIYF.

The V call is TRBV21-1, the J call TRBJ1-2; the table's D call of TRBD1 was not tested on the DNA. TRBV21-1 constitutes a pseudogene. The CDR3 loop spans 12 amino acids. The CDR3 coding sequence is TGTGCCAGCAGCAAAGGCAGGGCGGGCTACACCTTC. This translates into CASSKGRAGYTF.

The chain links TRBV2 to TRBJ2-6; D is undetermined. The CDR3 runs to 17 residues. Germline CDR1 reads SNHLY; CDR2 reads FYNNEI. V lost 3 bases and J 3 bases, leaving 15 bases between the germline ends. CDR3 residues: CASSEDRRQRGANVLTF. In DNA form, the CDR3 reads TGTGCCAGCAGTGAGGACCGCCGCCAGCGTGGGGCCAACGTCCTGACTTTC.

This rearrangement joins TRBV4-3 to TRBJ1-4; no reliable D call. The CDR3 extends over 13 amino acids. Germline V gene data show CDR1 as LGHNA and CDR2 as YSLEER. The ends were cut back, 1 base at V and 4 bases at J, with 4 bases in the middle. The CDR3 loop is CASSQGLNEKLFF. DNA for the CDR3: TGCGCCAGCAGCCAAGGCCTTAATGAAAAACTGTTTTTT.

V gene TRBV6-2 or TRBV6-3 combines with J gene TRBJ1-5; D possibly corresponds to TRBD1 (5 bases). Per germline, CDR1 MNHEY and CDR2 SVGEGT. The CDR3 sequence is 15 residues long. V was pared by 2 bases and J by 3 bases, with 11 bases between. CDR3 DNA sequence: TGTGCCAGCAGTTACGAAGACAGAACCAATCAGCCCCAGCATTTT. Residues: CASSYEDRTNQPQHF.

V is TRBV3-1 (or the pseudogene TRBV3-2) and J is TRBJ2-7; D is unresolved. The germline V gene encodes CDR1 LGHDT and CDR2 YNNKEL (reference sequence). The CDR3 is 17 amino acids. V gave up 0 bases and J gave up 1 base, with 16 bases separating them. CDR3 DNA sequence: TGTGCCAGCAGCCAAGATTGGGGAAGGCAGGTTTCCTACGAGCAGTACTTC. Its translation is CASSQDWGRQVSYEQYF.

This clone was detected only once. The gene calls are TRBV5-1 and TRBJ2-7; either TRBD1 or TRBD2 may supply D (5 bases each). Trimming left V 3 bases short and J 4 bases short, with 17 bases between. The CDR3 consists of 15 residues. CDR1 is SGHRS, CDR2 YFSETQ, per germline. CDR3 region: CASSSATGTGYEQYF. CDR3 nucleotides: TGCGCCAGCAGCTCCGCGACCGGGACGGGATACGAGCAGTACTTC. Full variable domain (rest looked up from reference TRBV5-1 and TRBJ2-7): KAGVTQTPRYLIKTRGQQVTLSCSPISGHRSVSWYQQTPGQGLQFLFEYFSETQRNKGNFPGRFSGRQFSNSRSEMNVSTLELGDSALYLCASSSATGTGYEQYFGPGTRLTVT.

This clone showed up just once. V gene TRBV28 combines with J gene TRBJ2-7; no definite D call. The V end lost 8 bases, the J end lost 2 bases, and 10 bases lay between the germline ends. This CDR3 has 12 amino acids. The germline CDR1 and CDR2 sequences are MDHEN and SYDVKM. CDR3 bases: TGTGCCAGCTCGACTGAAACCTACGAGCAGTACTTC. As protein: CASSTETYEQYF.

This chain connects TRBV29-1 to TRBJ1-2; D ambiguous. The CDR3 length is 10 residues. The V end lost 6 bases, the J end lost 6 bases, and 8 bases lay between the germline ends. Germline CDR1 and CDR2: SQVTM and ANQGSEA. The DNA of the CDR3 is TGCAGCGTAGACACAGATGGCTACACCTTC. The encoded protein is CSVDTDGYTF.

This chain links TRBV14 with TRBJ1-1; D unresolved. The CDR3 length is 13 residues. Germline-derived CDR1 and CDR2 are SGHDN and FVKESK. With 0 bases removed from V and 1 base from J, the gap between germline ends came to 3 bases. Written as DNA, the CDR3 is TGTGCCAGCAGCCAAGAATGGAACACTGAAGCTTTCTTT. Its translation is CASSQEWNTEAFF.

The CDR3 nucleotides read TGTGCCAGCAGCTTAGCGGGGGAGGCCGGAAACACCATATATTTT. Its translation: CASSLAGEAGNTIYF. The rearrangement joins TRBV7-6 to TRBJ1-3; possible D gene TRBD1, 5 bases. There are 15 residues in the CDR3. V shed 0 bases and J shed 4 bases, with 10 bases lying between them. Germline V gene lookup returns CDR1 SGHVS and CDR2 FNYEAQ.

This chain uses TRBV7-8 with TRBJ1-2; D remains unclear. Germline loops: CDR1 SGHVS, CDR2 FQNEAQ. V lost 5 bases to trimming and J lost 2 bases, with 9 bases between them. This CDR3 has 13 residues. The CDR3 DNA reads TGTGCCAGCAGCCTGACGGAGAACTATGGCTACACCTTC. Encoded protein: CASSLTENYGYTF. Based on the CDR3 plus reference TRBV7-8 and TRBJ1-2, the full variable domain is GAGVSQSPRYKVAKRGQDVALRCDPISGHVSLFWYQQALGQGPEFLTYFQNEAQLDKSGLPSDRFFAERPEGSVSTLKIQRTQQEDSAVYLCASSLTENYGYTFGSGTRLTVV.

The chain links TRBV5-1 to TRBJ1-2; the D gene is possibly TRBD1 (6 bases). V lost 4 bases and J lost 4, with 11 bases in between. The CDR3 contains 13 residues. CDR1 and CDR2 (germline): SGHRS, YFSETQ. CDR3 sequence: CASSRQEPYGYTF. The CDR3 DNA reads TGCGCCAGCAGCCGACAGGAACCCTATGGCTACACCTTC.

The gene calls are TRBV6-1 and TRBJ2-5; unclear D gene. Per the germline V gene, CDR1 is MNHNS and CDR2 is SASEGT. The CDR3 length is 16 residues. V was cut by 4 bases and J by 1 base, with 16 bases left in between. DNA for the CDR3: TGTGCCAGCAGTGTGACTCCTAAGGGCCCCCAAGAGACCCAGTACTTC. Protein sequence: CASSVTPKGPQETQYF.